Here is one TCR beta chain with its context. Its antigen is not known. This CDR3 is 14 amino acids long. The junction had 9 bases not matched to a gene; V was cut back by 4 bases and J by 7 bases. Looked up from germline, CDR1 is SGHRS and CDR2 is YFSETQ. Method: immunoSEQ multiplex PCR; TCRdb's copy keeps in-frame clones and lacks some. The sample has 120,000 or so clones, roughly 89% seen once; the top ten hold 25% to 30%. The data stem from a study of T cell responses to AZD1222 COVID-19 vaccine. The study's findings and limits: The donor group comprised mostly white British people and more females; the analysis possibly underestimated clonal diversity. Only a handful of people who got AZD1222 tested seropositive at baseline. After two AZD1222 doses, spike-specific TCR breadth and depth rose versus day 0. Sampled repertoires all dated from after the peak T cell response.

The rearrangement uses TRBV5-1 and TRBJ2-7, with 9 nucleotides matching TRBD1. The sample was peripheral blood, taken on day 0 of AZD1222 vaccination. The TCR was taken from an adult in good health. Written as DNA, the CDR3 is TGCGCCAGCAGCCCTATACAGGGGGCCGGGGAGCAGTACTTC. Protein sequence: CASSPIQGAGEQYF.